This TCR beta chain was recovered during a study of blood T cell repertoires in COVID-19. Study overall: Collection of acute and convalescent COVID-19 samples took place in the United States, Italy and Spain.

Sequenced by immunoSEQ multiplex PCR; TCRdb stores in-frame clones only, minus some. The data hold some 76,000 clones, with roughly nine tenths observed a single time. The germline V gene has CDR1 KGHSH and CDR2 LQKENI. The CDR3 is 13 amino acids. The ends were cut back, 2 bases at V and 7 bases at J, with 8 bases in the middle. V is TRBV18 and J is TRBJ2-2; D gene uncertain. Material: peripheral blood. The sequence derives from a man at least 80 years old in a cohort sampled during active COVID-19. The CDR3, as DNA: TGTGCCAGCTCACCAGCGGAAAGCGGGGAGCTGTTTTTT. Encoded protein: CASSPAESGELFF.